This T cell receptor (beta chain) emerged from a study of blood T cells in healthy people across ages (dated by TCRdb to the mid-2010s). Study-wide context: Template switching captured roughly one uniquely barcoded TCR beta cDNA molecule per two T cells in model experiments. Age-related changes in TCR beta repertoire diversity were measured in the study by deep sequencing normalized with unique cDNA molecular identifiers. The donors were split into four age groups: young (average approximately 16 years), middle-aged (around 40), aged (roughly 65) and long-lived (roughly 88). To avoid experimental bias, donors of different ages were distributed randomly across sequencing lanes. The study analyzed two additional independent replicas of 1 million unique cDNA reads from the same blood draw for two donors, one aged 18 to 29 and one aged 80 or older.

A few counts support this clonotype. Its recognized antigen is unknown. No base-level quality is on record; no much larger clone is a single base apart. Receptor amplification or capture employed 5' RACE. Sequencing was performed on an Illumina HiSeq 2500. The second PCR ran for about 6 to 12 cycles and used a J-beta primer mix along with a sample-barcoded 5' primer. A template-switch 5' adaptor carrying 12 random nucleotides introduced a unique molecular identifier onto each TCR beta cDNA molecule. Each sample yielded at least 2.5 million CDR3-containing paired-end reads. All of the RNA was converted into first-strand cDNA using the Mint cDNA synthesis kit, with a TRBC-specific oligonucleotide serving as the primer. Following uracil-DNA glycosylase treatment, a first 18-cycle PCR with universal primers M1SS and BC2_uni_R was performed on all cDNA. Regarding the original processing steps: Each sample was normalized by randomly selecting 1 million high-quality reads, each carrying a distinct molecular identifier. Instead of being binned into consensus sequences, reads that shared molecular identifiers were thrown out. MiTCR, run with a Q25 quality threshold and the strictest error-elimination algorithm, handled CDR3 identification, clonotype clustering and error correction. A nonparametric unseen species model with Euler transformation was used to estimate a lower bound on total TCR beta diversity. The public sequencing data were trimmed at Q25 with fastp and processed into clonotypes with MiXCR by TCRdb, which kept only in-frame beta chains. Each entry merges the rows of one CDR3 protein and shows their most common DNA and genes. The V and J calls and clone size come from TCRdb's table, not from the authors' own analysis. Counted in this sample were fewer than 700,000 distinct CDR3 sequences; roughly two fifths of them appeared once. The ten largest account for around 32% of the sample.

Systemically healthy Caucasian individuals from Russia, 35 to 50 in total and aged about 6 to 90 years, were included as donors. Each donor gave approximately 9.3 milliliters of peripheral blood, collected into EDTA-treated Vacutainer tubes. Ficoll-Paque density-gradient centrifugation was used to isolate PBMCs, with at least 7 million obtained per sample. Trizol reagent was used to extract total RNA from PBMCs, with at least 5.5 micrograms per sample. For every donor, an aliquot of PBMCs went through flow cytometry to measure the percentages of naive CD45RAhigh/CD27high T cells. Via the germline V gene, CDR1 is MNHEY and CDR2 SVGEGT. Clipping removes 6 bases from V and 2 bases from J, with 8 as the unmatched junction base count. Its CDR3 holds 15 amino acids, cysteine through phenylalanine. Left in the record is the CDR3 DNA by itself, 45 bases read in frame from the first base. General findings and caveats noted by the study authors: Conclusive comparison of naive and antigen-experienced compartments was prevented by the profiling of bulk unsorted PBMCs. There was a strong correlation between observed TCR beta diversity and the percentage of naive T cells measured by flow cytometry. The CMV infection status of donors was not known, potentially confounding age-related changes in expanded clonotypes. Compared with the aged group, more naive CD4+ T cells, fewer expanded clones and increased TCR diversity were shown by the long-lived group, suggesting age selection. Estimates of total diversity based on one million sequenced T cells were considered lower bounds and underestimates. As age increased, observed TCR beta diversity per million T cells dropped in a roughly linear way, and a significant reduction was already evident by age approximately 40.

The receptor was isolated from a man of 80 years or more in good health. The chain is made from TRBV6-2 or TRBV6-3 and TRBJ2-5; 8 central nucleotides agree with TRBD2. Source material: blood. The nucleotide sequence is given as TGTGCCAGCAGCCCGAACACTAGCGGACAAGAGACCCAGTACTTC. Translation gives CASSPNTSGQETQYF.